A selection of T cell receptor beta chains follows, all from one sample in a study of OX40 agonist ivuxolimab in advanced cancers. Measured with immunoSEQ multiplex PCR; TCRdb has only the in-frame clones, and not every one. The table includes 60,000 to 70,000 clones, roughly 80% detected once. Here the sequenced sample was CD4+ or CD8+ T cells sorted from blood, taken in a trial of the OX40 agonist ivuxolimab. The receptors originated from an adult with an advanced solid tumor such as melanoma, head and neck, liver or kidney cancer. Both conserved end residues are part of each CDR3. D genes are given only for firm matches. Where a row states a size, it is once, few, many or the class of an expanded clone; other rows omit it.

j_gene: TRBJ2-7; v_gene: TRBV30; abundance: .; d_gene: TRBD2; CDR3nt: TGTGCCTGGGTTTGCTCAGGACTAGCGGGAGCTGGGTACGAGCAGTACTTC; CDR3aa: CAWVCSGLAGAGYEQYF
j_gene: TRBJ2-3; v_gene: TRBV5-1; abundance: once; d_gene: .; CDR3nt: TGCGCCAGCAGCTTGGGACTTTACACAGATACGCAGTATTTT; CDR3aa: CASSLGLYTDTQYF
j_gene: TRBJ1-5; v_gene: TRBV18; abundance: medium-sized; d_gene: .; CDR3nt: TGTGCCAGCTCACCAGGGTCGAGCAATCAGCCCCAGCATTTT; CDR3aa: CASSPGSSNQPQHF
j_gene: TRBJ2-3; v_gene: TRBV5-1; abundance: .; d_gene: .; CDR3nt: TGCGCCAGCAGCCCGGAGATGTCAGATACGCAGTATTTT; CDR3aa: CASSPEMSDTQYF
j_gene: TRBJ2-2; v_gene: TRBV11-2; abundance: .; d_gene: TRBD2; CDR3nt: TGTGCCAGCAGCTTAGGTACTAGCGGTTTCGCGAACACCGGGGAGCTGTTTTTT; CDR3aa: CASSLGTSGFANTGELFF
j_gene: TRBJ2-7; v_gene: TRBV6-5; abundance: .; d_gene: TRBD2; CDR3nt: TGTGCCAGCAGCCCCAGTAGGGGAGGGTACGAGCAGTACTTC; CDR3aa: CASSPSRGGYEQYF
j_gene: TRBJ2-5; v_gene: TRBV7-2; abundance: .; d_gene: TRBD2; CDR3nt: TGTGCCAGCAACCCGAAAGGACTAGCGGGAGCCTGGGGGGAGACCCAGTACTTC; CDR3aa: CASNPKGLAGAWGETQYF
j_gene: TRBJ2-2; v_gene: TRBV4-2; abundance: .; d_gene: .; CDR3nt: TGTGCCAGCAGCTCATCCGGCGGAGCGGCCGGCCGGGGGGAGCTGTTTTTT; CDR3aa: CASSSSGGAAGRGELFF
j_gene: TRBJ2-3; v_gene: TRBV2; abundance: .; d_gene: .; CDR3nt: TGTGCCAGCAGAGACAGAAGATTCACAGATACGCAGTATTTT; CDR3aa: CASRDRRFTDTQYF
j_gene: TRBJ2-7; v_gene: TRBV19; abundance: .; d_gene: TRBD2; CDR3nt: TGTGCCAGTAGTGGATCTAGCGGGAGTCAGTACGAGCAGTACTTC; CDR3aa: CASSGSSGSQYEQYF
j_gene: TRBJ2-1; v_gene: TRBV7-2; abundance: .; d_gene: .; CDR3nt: TGTGCCAGCAGCTATCGGACAGCATTTGGGGGGAGGGCCTACAATGAGCAGTTCTTC; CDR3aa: CASSYRTAFGGRAYNEQFF
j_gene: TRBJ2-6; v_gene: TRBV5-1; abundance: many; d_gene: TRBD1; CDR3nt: TGCGCCAGCCACAGGGGGCGGCCTGGGGCCAACGTCCTGACTTTC; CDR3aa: CASHRGRPGANVLTF
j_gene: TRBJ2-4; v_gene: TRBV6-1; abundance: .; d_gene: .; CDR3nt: TGTGCCAGCAGTGCGACGGGGACCCCTATTGCCAAAAACATTCAGTACTTC; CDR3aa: CASSATGTPIAKNIQYF
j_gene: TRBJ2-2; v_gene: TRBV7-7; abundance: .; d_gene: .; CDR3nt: TGTGCCAGCAGCTTAGCCAGGGCGGCGAACACCGGGGAGCTGTTTTTT; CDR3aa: CASSLARAANTGELFF
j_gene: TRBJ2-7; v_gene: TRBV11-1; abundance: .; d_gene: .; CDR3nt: TGTGCCAGCCGACCCGGACCCAACTCCTACGAGCAGTACTTC; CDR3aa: CASRPGPNSYEQYF
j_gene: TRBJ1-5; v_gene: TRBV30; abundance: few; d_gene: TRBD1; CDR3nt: TGTGCCTGGGGACAGGGCAATCAGCCCCAGCATTTT; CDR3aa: CAWGQGNQPQHF
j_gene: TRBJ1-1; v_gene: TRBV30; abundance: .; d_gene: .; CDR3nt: TGTGCCTGGAGTACAGACAGGCCGCTGCTCTTT; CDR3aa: CAWSTDRPLLF
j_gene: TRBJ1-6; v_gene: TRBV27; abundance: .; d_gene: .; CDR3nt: TGTGCCAGCAGTCCTTACATGAATTCACCCCTCCACTTT; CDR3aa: CASSPYMNSPLHF
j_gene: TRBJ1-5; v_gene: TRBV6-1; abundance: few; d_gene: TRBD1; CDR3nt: TGTGCCAGCATCCCAGAGACAGGGTCTCAGCCCCAGCATTTT; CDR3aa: CASIPETGSQPQHF
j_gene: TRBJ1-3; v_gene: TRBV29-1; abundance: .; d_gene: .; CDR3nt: TGCAGCGTTGAGGCAGGGACTGGAAACACCATATATTTT; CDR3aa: CSVEAGTGNTIYF
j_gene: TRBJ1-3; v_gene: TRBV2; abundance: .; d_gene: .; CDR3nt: TGTGCCAGCAGCACACCAGGGAGCTCTGGAAACACCATATATTTT; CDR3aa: CASSTPGSSGNTIYF
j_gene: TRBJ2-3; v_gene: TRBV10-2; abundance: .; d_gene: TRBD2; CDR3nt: TGCGCCAGCACCCTCGGGACTAGCGGATACACAGATACGCAGTATTTT; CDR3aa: CASTLGTSGYTDTQYF
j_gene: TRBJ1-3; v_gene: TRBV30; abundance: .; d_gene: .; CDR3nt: TGTGCCTGGACCCCCGAGTGGGGAAACACCATATATTTT; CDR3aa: CAWTPEWGNTIYF
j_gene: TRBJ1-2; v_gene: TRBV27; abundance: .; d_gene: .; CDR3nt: TGTGCCAGCAGTCTACAGGGATACGGCTACACCTTC; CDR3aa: CASSLQGYGYTF
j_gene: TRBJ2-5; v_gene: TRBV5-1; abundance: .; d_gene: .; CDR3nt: TGCGCCAGCAGCAACGACATGGAGACCCAGTACTTC; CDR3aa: CASSNDMETQYF
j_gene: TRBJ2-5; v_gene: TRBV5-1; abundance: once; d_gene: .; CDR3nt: TGCGCCAGCAGTAAGGCGAATACGGAGACCCAGTACTTC; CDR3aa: CASSKANTETQYF
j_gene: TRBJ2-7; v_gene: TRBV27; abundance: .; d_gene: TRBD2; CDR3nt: TGTGCCAGCAGTTTACAGTCTAGCGGGACCTCATATCTGTACTTC; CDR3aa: CASSLQSSGTSYLYF
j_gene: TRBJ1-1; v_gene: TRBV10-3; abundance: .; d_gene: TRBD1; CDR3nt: TGTGCCATCAGTGGACAGGGGCAGGGCACTGAAGCTTTCTTT; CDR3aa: CAISGQGQGTEAFF
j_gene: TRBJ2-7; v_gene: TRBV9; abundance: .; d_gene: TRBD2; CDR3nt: TGTGCCAGCAGCGTAGATGCGGGAGGCCTTGTGGGCGAGCAGTACTTC; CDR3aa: CASSVDAGGLVGEQYF
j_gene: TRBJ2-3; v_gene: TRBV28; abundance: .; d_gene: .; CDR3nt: TGTGCCAGCAGTTTCGTCACAGATACGCAGTATTTT; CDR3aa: CASSFVTDTQYF
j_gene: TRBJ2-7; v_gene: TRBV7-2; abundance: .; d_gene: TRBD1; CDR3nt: TGTGCCAGCAGCGCCGGGACAGGGTCGAGGTACGAGCAGTACTTC; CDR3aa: CASSAGTGSRYEQYF
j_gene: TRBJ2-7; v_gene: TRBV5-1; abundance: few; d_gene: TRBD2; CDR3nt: TGCGCCAGCAGCTTGGATAGCGGGAGCTCCTACGAGCAGTACTTC; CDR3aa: CASSLDSGSSYEQYF
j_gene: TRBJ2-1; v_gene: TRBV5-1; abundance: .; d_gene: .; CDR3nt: TGCGCCAGCGCCGAGGGGATTGGGTTCTACAATGAGCAGTTCTTC; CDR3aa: CASAEGIGFYNEQFF
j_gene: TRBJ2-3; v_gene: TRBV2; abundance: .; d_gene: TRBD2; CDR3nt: TGTGCCAGCAGTCCAGGACTAGCGCCGAGCACAGATACGCAGTATTTT; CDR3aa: CASSPGLAPSTDTQYF
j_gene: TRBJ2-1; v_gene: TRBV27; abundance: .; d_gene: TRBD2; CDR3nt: TGTGCCAGCAGTTTCACACTAGCGGGAGCCTACAATGAGCAGTTCTTC; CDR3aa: CASSFTLAGAYNEQFF
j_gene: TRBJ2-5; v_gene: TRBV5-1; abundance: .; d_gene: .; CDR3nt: TGCGTCAGCAGCTTGGACTACGAGACCCAGTACTTC; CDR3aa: CVSSLDYETQYF
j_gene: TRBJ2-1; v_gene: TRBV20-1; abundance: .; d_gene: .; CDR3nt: TGCAGTGCTAGCGGGTTCGAGCAGTTCTTC; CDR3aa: CSASGFEQFF
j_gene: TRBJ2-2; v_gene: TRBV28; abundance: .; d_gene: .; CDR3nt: TGTGCCAGCACCCCTTTCGCCGGGGGGCTAGGGACCGGGGAGCTGTTTTTT; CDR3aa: CASTPFAGGLGTGELFF
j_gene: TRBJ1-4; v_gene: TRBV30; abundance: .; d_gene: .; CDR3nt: TGTGCCTGGAGTGTACTTCGTGAAGATGAAAAACTGTTTTTT; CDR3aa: CAWSVLREDEKLFF
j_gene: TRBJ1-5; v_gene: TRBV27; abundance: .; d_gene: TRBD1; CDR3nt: TGTGCCAGCAGTAGAGGGGACAGAGATCAGCCCCAGCATTTT; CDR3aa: CASSRGDRDQPQHF
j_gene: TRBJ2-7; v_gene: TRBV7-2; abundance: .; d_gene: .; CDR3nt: TGTGCCAGCAGCTTAGATCTCTACGAGCAGTACTTC; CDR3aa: CASSLDLYEQYF
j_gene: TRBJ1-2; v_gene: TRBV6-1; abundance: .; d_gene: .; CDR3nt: TGTGCCAGCAGGACCAACACCCTCTACACCTTC; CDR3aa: CASRTNTLYTF
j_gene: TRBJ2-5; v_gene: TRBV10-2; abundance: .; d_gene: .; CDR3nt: TGCGCCAGCAGTGAAATGGGCGGGCGGAGACAGTCTCCGGGGACCCAGTACTTC; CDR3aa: CASSEMGGRRQSPGTQYF
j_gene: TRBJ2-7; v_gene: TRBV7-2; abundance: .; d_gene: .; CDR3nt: TGTGCCAGCAGCTTAGTCGGAACCTCCTACGAGCAGTACTTC; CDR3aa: CASSLVGTSYEQYF
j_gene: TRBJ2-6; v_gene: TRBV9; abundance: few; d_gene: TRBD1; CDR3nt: TGTGCCAGCAGCGTAGTCAACCGGACAGGGGTTTCTGGGGCCAACGTCCTGACTTTC; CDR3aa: CASSVVNRTGVSGANVLTF
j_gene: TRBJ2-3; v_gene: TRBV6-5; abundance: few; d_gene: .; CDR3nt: TGTGCCAGCAGCCCTAAGGGGCAGGCCACAGATACGCAGTATTTT; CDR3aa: CASSPKGQATDTQYF
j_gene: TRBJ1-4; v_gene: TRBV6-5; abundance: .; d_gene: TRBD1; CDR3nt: TGTGCCAGCAGTTACCAGGGGGCGCCGACTGAAAAACTGTTTTTT; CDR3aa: CASSYQGAPTEKLFF
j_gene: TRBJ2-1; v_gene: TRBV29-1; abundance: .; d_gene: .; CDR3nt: TGCAGCGGCGGTAACGGGGGTGAGCAGTTCTTC; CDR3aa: CSGGNGGEQFF
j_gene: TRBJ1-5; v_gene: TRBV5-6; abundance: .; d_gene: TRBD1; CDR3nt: TGTGCCAGCAGCCGGTACGGGGCACAGGGGTCTAATCAGCCCCAGCATTTT; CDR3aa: CASSRYGAQGSNQPQHF
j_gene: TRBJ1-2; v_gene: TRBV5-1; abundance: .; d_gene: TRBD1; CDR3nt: TGCGCCAGCAGCTCCACCGGGACAGGGCATTCTAACTATGGCTACACCTTC; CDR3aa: CASSSTGTGHSNYGYTF
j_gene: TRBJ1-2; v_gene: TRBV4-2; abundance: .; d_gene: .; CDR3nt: TGTGCCAGCAGCCAAGATCTCCTCGCGGGCGAGGGCTATGGCTACACCTTC; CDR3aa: CASSQDLLAGEGYGYTF
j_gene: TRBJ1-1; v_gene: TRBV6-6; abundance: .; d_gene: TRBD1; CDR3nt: TGTGCCAGCAGTAAAGCCACAGGGGCGGATGAAGCTTTCTTT; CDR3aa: CASSKATGADEAFF
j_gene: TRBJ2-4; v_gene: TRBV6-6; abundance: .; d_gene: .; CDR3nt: TGTGCCAGCAGTTACTCGGAGATAGCCAAAAACATTCAGTACTTC; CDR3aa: CASSYSEIAKNIQYF
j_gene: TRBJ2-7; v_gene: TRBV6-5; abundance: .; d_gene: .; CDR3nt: TGTGCCAGCAGTTATCGGGATAGTTTCGAGCAGTACTTC; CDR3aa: CASSYRDSFEQYF
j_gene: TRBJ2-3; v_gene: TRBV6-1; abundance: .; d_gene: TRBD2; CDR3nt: TGTGCCAGCGGGAGGGGCACAGATACGCAGTATTTT; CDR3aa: CASGRGTDTQYF